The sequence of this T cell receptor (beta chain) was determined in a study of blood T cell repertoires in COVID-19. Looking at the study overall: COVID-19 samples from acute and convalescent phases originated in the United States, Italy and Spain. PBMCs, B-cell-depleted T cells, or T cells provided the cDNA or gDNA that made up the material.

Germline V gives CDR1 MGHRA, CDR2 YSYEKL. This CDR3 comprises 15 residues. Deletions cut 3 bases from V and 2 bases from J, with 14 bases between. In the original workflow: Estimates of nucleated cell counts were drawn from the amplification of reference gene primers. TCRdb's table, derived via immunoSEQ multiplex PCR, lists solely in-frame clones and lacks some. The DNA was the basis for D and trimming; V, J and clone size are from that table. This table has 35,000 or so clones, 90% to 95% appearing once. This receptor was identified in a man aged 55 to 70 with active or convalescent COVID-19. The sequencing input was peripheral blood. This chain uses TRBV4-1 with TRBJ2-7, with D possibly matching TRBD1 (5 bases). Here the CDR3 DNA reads TGCGCCAGCAGCCAGGTGTCGACAGAAACCTACGAGCAGTACTTC. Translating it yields CASSQVSTETYEQYF.